This section outlines one T cell receptor beta chain sequence together with its context. Its antigen is unidentified. Sequencing was performed with immunoSEQ multiplex PCR; in TCRdb, only in-frame clones are kept and a portion is missing. The table lists about 160,000 clones, roughly nine tenths of them singletons, with less than 4.5% in the top ten. The record originates from a study of T cell responses to AZD1222 COVID-19 vaccine. Study-wide results and limits: Among those given AZD1222, only 5 to 7 were seropositive at baseline. Following two doses of AZD1222, Spike-specific TCR breadth and depth rose. Every sample of the repertoires postdated the peak T cell response.

Material: peripheral blood, obtained on day 0 of MenACWY control vaccination. The clonotype originates from an adult in good health.

This CDR3 reads CASSLGDYSNQPQHF. The CDR3 nucleotides are TGTGCCAGCAGTTTGGGGGACTATAGCAATCAGCCCCAGCATTTT. The chain is built from TRBV28 and TRBJ1-5; TRBD1 might be the D (5 bases). Germline V lookup: CDR1 MDHEN, CDR2 SYDVKM. This CDR3 is 15 amino acids long. Trimming cost V 3 bases and J 0 bases, with 9 bases left between them. Together with reference TRBV28 and TRBJ1-5, the CDR3 gives the full variable domain: DVKVTQSSRYLVKRTGEKVFLECVQDMDHENMFWYRQDPGLGLRLIYFSYDVKMKEKGDIPEGYSVSREKKERFSLILESASTNQTSMYLCASSLGDYSNQPQHFGDGTRLSIL.